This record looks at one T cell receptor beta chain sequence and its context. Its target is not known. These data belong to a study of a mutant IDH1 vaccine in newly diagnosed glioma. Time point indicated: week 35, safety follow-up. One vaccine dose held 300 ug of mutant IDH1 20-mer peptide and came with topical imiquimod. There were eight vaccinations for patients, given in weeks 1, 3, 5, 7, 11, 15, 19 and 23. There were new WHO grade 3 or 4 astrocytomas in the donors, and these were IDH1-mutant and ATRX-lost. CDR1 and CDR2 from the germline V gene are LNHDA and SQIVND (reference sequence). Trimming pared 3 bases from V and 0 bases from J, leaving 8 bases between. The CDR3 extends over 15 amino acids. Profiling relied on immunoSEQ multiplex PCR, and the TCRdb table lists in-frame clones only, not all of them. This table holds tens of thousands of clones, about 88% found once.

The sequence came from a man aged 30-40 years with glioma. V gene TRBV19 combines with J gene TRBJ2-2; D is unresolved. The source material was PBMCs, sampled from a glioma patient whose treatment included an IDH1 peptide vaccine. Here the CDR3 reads CASSMMAANTGELFF. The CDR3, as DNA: TGTGCCAGTAGTATGATGGCAGCGAACACCGGGGAGCTGTTTTTT.